This T cell receptor beta chain was sequenced in a study of immune evolution from preneoplasia to lung adenocarcinoma. Study-wide results and caveats: Clonality was highest in normal lung, lower in later-stage lesions apparently. Compared with EGFR-mutant or double wild-type lesions, KRAS-mutant nodules were more clonal. Top clone frequencies peaked in normal lung, apparently declining through invasive adenocarcinoma.

The table came from immunoSEQ multiplex PCR; TCRdb's copy has only in-frame clones and leaves some out. This sample has about 5,600 clones, with 70% to 85% found just once. Worth noting for this clone: What it binds is unknown.

The germline V and J ends were trimmed by 8 bases and 7 bases, with 21 bases remaining between them. The CDR3 totals 15 residues. CDR1 MDHEN and CDR2 SYDVKM come from the germline V gene. The chain is built from TRBV28 and TRBJ1-3, with D tentatively TRBD1 (5 bases). This clonotype was obtained from a person aged 55-80 years with lung adenocarcinoma. Sequencing input: FFPE lung adenocarcinoma in situ tissue. Written as DNA, the CDR3 is TGTGCCAGCGGGGGAGGGGCCGCTCTGGAGAACACCATATATTTT. Protein product: CASGGGAALENTIYF.